This is a list of T cell receptor beta chains from one sample in a study of T cells in Graves' hyperthyroidism and ophthalmopathy. One entry per CDR3 protein results from TCRdb running MiXCR on the multiplex PCR reads. The sample comprises roughly 500,000 distinct CDR3 sequences, around 16% of which are singletons, and approximately 30% rests with the top ten. The material sequenced was blood. These receptors were collected from a woman aged 30 to 39 with Graves' ophthalmopathy. CDR3s include the opening cysteine and the closing phenylalanine or tryptophan. Fields, in order: V gene, J gene, clone size, CDR3 protein. Size tells how often a clone was seen (once, few, many) or the class of an expanded clone, and some rows leave it out.

v_call: TRBV30
j_call: TRBJ1-1
clone_size: many
cdr3_aa: CALTDPNTEAFF

v_call: TRBV28
j_call: TRBJ2-7
clone_size: many
cdr3_aa: CASSPLREGGYEQYF

v_call: TRBV18
j_call: TRBJ2-5
clone_size: .
cdr3_aa: CASSPNPSGMGETQYF

v_call: TRBV5-6
j_call: TRBJ2-1
clone_size: many
cdr3_aa: CASGDFTSGRSAYNEQFF

v_call: TRBV5-1
j_call: TRBJ2-3
clone_size: many
cdr3_aa: CASSLQGLRTDTQYF

v_call: TRBV27
j_call: TRBJ2-7
clone_size: many
cdr3_aa: CASSLTGTSGAGEQYF

v_call: TRBV20-1
j_call: TRBJ2-6
clone_size: .
cdr3_aa: CSAMRTGANVLTF

v_call: TRBV20-1
j_call: TRBJ2-7
clone_size: many
cdr3_aa: CSAHWTSGSYEQYF

v_call: TRBV28
j_call: TRBJ2-7
clone_size: .
cdr3_aa: CASTDTSWVQYF

v_call: TRBV6-1
j_call: TRBJ1-1
clone_size: .
cdr3_aa: CASSPGPRQTGMRLTEAFF

v_call: TRBV3-1
j_call: TRBJ1-6
clone_size: many
cdr3_aa: CASSQEPGHILHF

v_call: TRBV7-9
j_call: TRBJ2-3
clone_size: many
cdr3_aa: CASSKVTGTATDTQYF

v_call: TRBV2
j_call: TRBJ1-1
clone_size: many
cdr3_aa: CASRSGAVNTEAFF